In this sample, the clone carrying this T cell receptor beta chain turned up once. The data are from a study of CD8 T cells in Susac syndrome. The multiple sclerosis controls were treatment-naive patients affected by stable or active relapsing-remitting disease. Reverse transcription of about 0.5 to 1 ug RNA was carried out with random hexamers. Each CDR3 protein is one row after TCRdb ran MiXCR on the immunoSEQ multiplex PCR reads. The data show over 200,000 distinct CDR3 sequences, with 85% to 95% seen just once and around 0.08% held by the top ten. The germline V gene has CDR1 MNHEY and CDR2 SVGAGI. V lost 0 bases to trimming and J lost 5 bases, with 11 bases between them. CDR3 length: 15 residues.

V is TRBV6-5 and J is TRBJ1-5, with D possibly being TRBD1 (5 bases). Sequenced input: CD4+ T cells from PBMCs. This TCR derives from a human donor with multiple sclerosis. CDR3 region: CASSYSIWGDQPQHF. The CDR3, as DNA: TGTGCCAGCAGTTACTCGATATGGGGGGATCAGCCCCAGCATTTT.